Sequencing of this T cell receptor (beta chain) was carried out in a study of blood T cells in healthy people across ages. The germline V gene encodes CDR1 SNHLY and CDR2 FYNNEI. The CDR3 length is 14 residues. Trimming removed 4 bases from V and 7 bases from J, with 14 bases in between. The use of a sample-barcoded 5' primer and a J-beta primer mix characterized a second PCR of roughly 6 to 11 cycles. Paired-end reads containing CDR3 totaled no fewer than 2.5 million for each sample. Each CDR3 protein gets one entry after TCRdb re-called the 5' RACE reads with MiXCR. The sample has hundreds of thousands of distinct CDR3 sequences, under 65% seen once; the top ten hold roughly 13%. Only a few counts were recorded for this clonotype.

The chain couples TRBV2 to TRBJ2-1; no clear D. This clonotype originated in a woman older than 75 in good health. Sample: blood. The CDR3 DNA is TGTGCCAGCAGTGGAGCAAATCTAGGTAATGAGCAGTTCTTC. Protein product: CASSGANLGNEQFF. The full variable domain, with the rest looked up from reference TRBV2 and TRBJ2-1, is EPEVTQTPSHQVTQMGQEVILRCVPISNHLYFYWYRQILGQKVEFLVSFYNNEISEKSEIFDDQFSVERPDGSNFTLKIRSTKLEDSAMYFCASSGANLGNEQFFGPGTRLTVL.